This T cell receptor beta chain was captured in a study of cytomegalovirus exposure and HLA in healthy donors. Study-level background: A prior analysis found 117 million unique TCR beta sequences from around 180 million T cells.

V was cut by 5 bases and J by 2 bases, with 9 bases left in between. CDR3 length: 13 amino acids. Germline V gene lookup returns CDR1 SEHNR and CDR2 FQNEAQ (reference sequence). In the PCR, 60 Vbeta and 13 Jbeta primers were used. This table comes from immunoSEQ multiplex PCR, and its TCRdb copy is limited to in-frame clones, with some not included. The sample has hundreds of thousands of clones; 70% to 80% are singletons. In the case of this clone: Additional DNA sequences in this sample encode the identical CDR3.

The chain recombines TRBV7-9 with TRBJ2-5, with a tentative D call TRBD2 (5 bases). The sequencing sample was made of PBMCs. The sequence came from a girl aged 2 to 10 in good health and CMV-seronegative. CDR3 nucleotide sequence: TGTGCCAGCAGCCGGACTGTTCAAGAGACCCAGTACTTC. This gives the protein CASSRTVQETQYF.